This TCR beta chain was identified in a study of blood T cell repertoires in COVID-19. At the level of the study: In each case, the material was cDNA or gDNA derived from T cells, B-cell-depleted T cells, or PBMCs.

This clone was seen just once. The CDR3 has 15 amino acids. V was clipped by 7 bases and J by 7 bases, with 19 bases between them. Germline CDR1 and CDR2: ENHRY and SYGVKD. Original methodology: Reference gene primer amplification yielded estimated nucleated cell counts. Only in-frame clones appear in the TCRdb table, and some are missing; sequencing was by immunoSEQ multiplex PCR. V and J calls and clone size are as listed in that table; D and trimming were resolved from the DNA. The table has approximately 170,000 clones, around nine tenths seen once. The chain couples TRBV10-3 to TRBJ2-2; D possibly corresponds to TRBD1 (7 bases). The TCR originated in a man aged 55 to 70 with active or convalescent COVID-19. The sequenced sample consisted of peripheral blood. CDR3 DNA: TGTGCCATCACGGGAGAAGGGGGCAATGGCGGGGAGCTGTTTTTT. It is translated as CAITGEGGNGGELFF.